This note documents a single T cell receptor (beta chain) sequence. This sample is part of a study of blood T cell repertoires in COVID-19. Original methodology: Estimates of nucleated cell counts were drawn from the amplification of reference gene primers. The method was immunoSEQ multiplex PCR; TCRdb's version includes in-frame clones alone and lacks a portion of them. V and J calls and clone size are those listed in that table; D and trimming were worked out from the DNA. The sample contains approximately 82,000 clones, around 83% of which appear only once. The germline gives CDR1 SGHNT, CDR2 YENEEA. V lost 6 bases, J lost 1 base, and 5 bases stayed unmatched. There are 15 residues in the CDR3.

The receptor was derived from a woman in her sixties with acute or convalescent COVID-19. The sequencing sample was made of peripheral blood. This rearrangement joins TRBV11-3 to TRBJ2-5; 10 bases align to TRBD1. CDR3 DNA: TGTGCCAGCAGTGCGGGACAGGGGCTCCAAGAGACCCAGTACTTC. Encoded protein: CASSAGQGLQETQYF.